These 6 T cell receptor beta chains were sequenced from one sample in a study of cytomegalovirus exposure and HLA in healthy donors (dated by TCRdb to the late 2010s). The library was produced with the immunoSEQ multiplex PCR assay. TCRdb holds this immuneACCESS table with in-frame rearrangements only. Some clones are missing; in checked studies, unresolved V genes explain under half, and the rest has no known cause. The sample has about 140,000 clones on record, 80% to 90% of them singletons. The ten largest make up 1.4% of the sample. The specimen was PBMCs. These receptor sequences come from a woman aged 30 to 39 in good health and CMV-seronegative.

The J gene is TRBJ1-2, the V gene TRBV5-1, with D perhaps TRBD1 (6 bases). Germline V CDR1 and CDR2: SGHRS, YFSETQ. CDR3 length: 13 amino acids. The V gene lost 4 bases and the J gene lost 4 bases, with 11 bases spanning the gap. The CDR3 DNA reads as TGCGCCAGCAGCCTAGACAGGATCTATGGCTACACCTTC. This encodes CASSLDRIYGYTF.

V is TRBV7-6 and J is TRBJ2-1, with 9 bases lining up with TRBD2. The J segment lost 3 bases and the V segment lost 3 bases, leaving 6 bases of the junction unmatched. CDR1 is SGHVS, CDR2 FNYEAQ, per germline. There are 16 residues in the CDR3. This CDR3 reads CASSLRLAGHYNEQFF. DNA for the CDR3: TGTGCCAGCAGCTTGCGGCTAGCGGGGCACTACAATGAGCAGTTCTTC.

The chain has TRBV5-1 and TRBJ2-5, with D possibly matching TRBD1 (6 bases). This CDR3 region has 13 residues. The germline V gene has CDR1 SGHRS and CDR2 YFSETQ. The V end lost 2 bases, the J end lost 4 bases, and 9 bases lay between the germline ends. This CDR3 is CASSLTGLETQYF. DNA of the CDR3: TGCGCCAGCAGCTTAACAGGGTTAGAGACCCAGTACTTC.

The CDR3 coding sequence is TGTGCCAGCAGCTTGGGGGCCAACACCGGGGAGCTGTTTTTT. It is translated as CASSLGANTGELFF. The chain links TRBV5-4 to TRBJ2-2; the D is unclear. The CDR3 length is 14 residues. V lost 0 bases and J lost 2, with 5 bases in between. Looked up from germline, CDR1 is SGHNT and CDR2 is YYREEE (reference sequence).

The chain links TRBV18 to TRBJ2-1; possibly TRBD2 for D (6 bases). Germline loops: CDR1 KGHSH, CDR2 LQKENI. The ends were cut back, 3 bases at V and 4 bases at J, with 16 bases in the middle. The CDR3 is 16 residues long. The CDR3 coding sequence is TGTGCCAGCTCACCGACTAGGGTTGGGTTGTACAATGAGCAGTTCTTC. It translates to CASSPTRVGLYNEQFF.

This clone came up a few times. The chain recombines TRBV18 with TRBJ2-1; 13 bases fit TRBD2. J gave up 6 bases and V 5 bases, and 4 bases lay outside the gene matches. The CDR3 totals 15 residues. Per germline, CDR1 KGHSH and CDR2 LQKENI. The chain's CDR3 is CASSMGLAGSNEQFF. The CDR3 bases are TGTGCCAGCTCAATGGGACTAGCGGGGAGCAATGAGCAGTTCTTC.